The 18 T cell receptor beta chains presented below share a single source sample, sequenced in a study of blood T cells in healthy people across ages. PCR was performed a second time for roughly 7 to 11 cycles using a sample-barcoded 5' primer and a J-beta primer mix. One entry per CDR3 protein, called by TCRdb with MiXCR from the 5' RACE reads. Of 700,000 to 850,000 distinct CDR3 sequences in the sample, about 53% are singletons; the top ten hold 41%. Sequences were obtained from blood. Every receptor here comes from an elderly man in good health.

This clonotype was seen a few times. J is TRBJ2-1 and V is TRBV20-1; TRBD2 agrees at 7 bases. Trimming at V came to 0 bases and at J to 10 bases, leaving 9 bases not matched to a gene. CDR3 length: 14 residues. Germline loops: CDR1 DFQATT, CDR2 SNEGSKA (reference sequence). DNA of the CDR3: TGCAGTGCTAGAGATGGGGACCTGCGGGAGGAGCAGTTCTTC. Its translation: CSARDGDLREEQFF.

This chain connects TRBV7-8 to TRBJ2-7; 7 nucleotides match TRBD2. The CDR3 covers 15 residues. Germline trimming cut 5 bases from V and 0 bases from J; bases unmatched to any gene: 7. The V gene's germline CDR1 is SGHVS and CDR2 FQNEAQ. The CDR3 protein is CASSRSGANSYEQYF. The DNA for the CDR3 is TGTGCCAGCAGCAGAAGCGGGGCCAACTCCTACGAGCAGTACTTC.

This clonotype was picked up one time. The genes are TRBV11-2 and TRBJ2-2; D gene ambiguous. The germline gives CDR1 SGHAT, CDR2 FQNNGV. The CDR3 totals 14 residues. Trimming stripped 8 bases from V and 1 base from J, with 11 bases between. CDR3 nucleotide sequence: TGTGCCAGCGGCCCTGTCTGGAACACCGGGGAGCTGTTTTTT. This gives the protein CASGPVWNTGELFF.

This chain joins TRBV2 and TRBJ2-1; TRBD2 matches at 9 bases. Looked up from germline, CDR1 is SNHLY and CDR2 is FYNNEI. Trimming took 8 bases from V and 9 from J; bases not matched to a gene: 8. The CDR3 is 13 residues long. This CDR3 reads CASRRGLASEQFF. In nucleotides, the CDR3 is TGTGCCAGCCGCCGCGGACTAGCGAGTGAGCAGTTCTTC.

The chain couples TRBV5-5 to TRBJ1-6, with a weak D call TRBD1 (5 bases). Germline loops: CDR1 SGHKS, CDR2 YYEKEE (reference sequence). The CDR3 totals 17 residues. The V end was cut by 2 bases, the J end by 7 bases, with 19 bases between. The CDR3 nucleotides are TGTGCCAGCAGCTTCTGGGGAGAAAGACAGAGCAATTCACCCCTCCACTTT. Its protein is CASSFWGERQSNSPLHF.

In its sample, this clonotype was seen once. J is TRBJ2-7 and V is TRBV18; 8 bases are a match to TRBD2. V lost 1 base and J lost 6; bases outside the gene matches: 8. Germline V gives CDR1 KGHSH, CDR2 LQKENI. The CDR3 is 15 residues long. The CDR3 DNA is TGTGCCAGCTCACCACGTCAAGCGGGGGTGCGCGAGCAGTACTTC. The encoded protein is CASSPRQAGVREQYF.

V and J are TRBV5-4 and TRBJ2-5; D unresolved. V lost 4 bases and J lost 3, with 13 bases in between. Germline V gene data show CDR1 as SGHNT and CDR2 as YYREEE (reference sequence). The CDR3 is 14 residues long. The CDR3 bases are TGTGCCAGCAGCCAACCGGCGGAAAAAGAGACCCAGTACTTC. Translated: CASSQPAEKETQYF.

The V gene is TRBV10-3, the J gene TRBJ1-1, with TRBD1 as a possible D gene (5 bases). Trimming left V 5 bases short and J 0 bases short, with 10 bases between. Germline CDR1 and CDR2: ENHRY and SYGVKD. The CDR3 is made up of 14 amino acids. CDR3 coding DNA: TGTGCCATCAGTAACTCGGGGCTGAACACTGAAGCTTTCTTT. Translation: CAISNSGLNTEAFF.

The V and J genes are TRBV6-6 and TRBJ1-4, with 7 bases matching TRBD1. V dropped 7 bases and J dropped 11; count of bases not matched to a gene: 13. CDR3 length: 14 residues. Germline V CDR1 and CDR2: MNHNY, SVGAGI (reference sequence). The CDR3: CASKFSGQVGKLFF. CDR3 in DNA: TGTGCCAGCAAGTTCTCAGGACAGGTCGGGAAACTGTTTTTT.

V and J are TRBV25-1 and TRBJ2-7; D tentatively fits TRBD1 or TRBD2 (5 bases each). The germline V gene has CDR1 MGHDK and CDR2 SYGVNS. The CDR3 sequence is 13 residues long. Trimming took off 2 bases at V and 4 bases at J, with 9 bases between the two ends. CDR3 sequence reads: CASSELGVYEQYF. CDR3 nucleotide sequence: TGTGCCAGCAGTGAACTGGGGGTTTACGAGCAGTACTTC.

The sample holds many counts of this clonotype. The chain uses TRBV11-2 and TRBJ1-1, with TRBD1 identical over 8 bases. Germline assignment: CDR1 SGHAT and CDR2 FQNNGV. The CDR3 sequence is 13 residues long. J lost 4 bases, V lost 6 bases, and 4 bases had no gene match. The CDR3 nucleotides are TGTGCCAGCAGACAAACAGGGGGCACTGAAGCTTTCTTT. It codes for CASRQTGGTEAFF.

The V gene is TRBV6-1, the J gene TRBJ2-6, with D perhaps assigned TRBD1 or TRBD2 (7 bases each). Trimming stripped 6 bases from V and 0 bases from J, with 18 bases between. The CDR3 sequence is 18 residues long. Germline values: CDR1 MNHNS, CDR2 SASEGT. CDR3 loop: CASSRRQGGSSGANVLTF. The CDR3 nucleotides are TGTGCCAGCAGCCGTCGACAGGGAGGGAGCTCTGGGGCCAACGTCCTGACTTTC.

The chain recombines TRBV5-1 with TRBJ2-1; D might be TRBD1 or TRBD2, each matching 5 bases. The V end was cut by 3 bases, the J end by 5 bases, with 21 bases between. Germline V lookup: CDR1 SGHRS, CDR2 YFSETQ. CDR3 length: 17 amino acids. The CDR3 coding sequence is TGCGCCAGCAGCTCCGGGACGCCGCAGGGTGTTCACAATGAGCAGTTCTTC. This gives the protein CASSSGTPQGVHNEQFF.

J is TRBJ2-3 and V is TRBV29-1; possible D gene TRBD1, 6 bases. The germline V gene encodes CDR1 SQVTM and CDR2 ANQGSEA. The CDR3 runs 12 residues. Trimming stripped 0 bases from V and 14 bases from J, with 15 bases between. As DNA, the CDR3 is TGCAGCGTTGAAGATGGGGGCAGATACGCGTATTTT. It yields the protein CSVEDGGRYAYF.

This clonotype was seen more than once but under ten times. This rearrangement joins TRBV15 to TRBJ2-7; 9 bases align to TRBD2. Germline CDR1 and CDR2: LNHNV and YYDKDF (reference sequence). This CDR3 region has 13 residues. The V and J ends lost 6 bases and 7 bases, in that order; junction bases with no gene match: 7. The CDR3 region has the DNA TGTGCCACCAGGACTAGCGGAGGACAAGAGCAGTACTTC. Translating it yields CATRTSGGQEQYF.

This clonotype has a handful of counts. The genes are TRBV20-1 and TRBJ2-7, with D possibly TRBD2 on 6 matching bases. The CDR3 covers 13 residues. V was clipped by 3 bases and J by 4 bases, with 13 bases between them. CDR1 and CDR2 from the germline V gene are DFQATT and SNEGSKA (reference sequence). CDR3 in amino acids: CSASGVAVYEQYF. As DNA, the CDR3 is TGCAGTGCTAGCGGGGTAGCGGTATACGAGCAGTACTTC.

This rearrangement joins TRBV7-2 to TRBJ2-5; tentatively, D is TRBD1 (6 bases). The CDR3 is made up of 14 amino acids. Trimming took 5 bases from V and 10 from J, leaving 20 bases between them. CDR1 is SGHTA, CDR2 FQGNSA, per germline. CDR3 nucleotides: TGTGCCAGCAGCCCGGGACACCGCCAAGGGGGCCAGTACTTC. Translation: CASSPGHRQGGQYF.

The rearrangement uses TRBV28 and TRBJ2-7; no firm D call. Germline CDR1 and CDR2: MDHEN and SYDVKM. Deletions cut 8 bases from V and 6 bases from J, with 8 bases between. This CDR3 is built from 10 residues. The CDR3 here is CASGIFEQYF. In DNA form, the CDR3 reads TGTGCCAGCGGGATTTTCGAGCAGTACTTC.